The sequence of this T cell receptor (beta chain) was determined in a study of blood T cell repertoires in COVID-19. Per the authors' pipeline: For nucleated cells, counts were estimated from reference gene primer amplification. The data were produced by immunoSEQ multiplex PCR, yet TCRdb's version contains in-frame clones alone and is incomplete. V and J calls and clone size are given by that table; D and trimming were obtained from the DNA. The sample shows tens of thousands of clones, 75% to 85% of them seen only once. Trimming removed 1 base at V and 1 base at J, with 10 bases between. Germline assignment: CDR1 SGHDN and CDR2 FVKESK. CDR3 length: 15 amino acids.

The chain couples TRBV14 to TRBJ2-5; D remains ambiguous. The sequenced material came from peripheral blood. The receptor was isolated from a man aged 35 to 55 with acute or convalescent COVID-19. CDR3 nucleotide sequence: TGTGCCAGCAGCCAAGGACAAGGAAGCCAAGAGACCCAGTACTTC. Its protein product is CASSQGQGSQETQYF.